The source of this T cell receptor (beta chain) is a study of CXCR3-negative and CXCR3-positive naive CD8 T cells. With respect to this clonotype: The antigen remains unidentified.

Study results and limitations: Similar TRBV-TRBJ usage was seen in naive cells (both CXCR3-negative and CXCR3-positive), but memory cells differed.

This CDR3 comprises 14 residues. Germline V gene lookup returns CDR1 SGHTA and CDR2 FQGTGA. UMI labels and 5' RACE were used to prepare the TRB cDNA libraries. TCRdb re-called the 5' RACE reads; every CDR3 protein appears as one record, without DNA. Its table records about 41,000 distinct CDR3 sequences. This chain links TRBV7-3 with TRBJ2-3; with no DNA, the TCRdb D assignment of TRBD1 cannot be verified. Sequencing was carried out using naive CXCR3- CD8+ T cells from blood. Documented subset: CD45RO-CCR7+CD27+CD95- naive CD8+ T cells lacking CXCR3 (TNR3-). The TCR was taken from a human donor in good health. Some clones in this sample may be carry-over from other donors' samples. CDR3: CASSLAGSHDTQYF.